One sample yielded the 15 T cell receptor beta chains listed below, sequenced in a study of control samples from healthy donors and cancer patients. Assay used: immunoSEQ multiplex PCR; TCRdb lists only in-frame clones, some missing. The sample totals some 190,000 clones. Sequenced: blood. These receptors came from a woman in her thirties in good health.

The chain combines TRBV5-1 with TRBJ2-3; 10 positions match TRBD2. The CDR3 contains 15 residues. With V trimmed by 0 bases and J by 6 bases, 4 bases remained unmatched. CDR1 is SGHRS and CDR2 is YFSETQ in the germline V gene. CDR3 in amino acids: CASSLALAGADTQYF. The CDR3 nucleotides read TGCGCCAGCAGCTTGGCCCTAGCGGGGGCGGATACGCAGTATTTT.

The V and J genes are TRBV12-3 or TRBV12-4 and TRBJ2-7; D remains ambiguous. The length of the CDR3 is 11 residues. The V gene lost 3 bases and the J gene lost 3 bases, with 3 bases spanning the gap. CDR3 sequence reads: CASSLLYEQYF. The CDR3 DNA follows: TGTGCCAGCAGTTTGCTCTACGAGCAGTACTTC.

The chain recombines TRBV7-8 with TRBJ2-2; maybe TRBD1 (5 bases). The CDR3 spans 13 residues. Germline values: CDR1 SGHVS, CDR2 FQNEAQ. This CDR3 is CGVGAPNTGELFF. In nucleotides, the CDR3 is TGTGGTGTAGGGGCTCCGAACACCGGGGAGCTGTTTTTT.

This sequence joins TRBV19 and TRBJ2-1, with D maybe TRBD2 (6 bases). CDR1 and CDR2 (germline): LNHDA, SQIVND (reference sequence). The germline V and J ends were trimmed by 3 bases and 7 bases, with 10 bases remaining between them. There are 13 residues in the CDR3. CDR3 loop: CASSIGGANEQFF. For the CDR3, the DNA is TGTGCCAGTAGTATCGGCGGGGCGAATGAGCAGTTCTTC.

The CDR3 DNA follows: TGTGCCAGCAGTTCCGGCTTCAATGAGCAGTTCTTC. Translation: CASSSGFNEQFF. The chain joins TRBV27 to TRBJ2-1; D uncertain. CDR1 is MNHEY, CDR2 SMNVEV, per germline (reference sequence). The CDR3 is 12 amino acids. V was trimmed by 4 bases and J by 6 bases, leaving 7 bases between them.

The chain uses TRBV28 and TRBJ1-2, with D unclear. Germline CDR1 is MDHEN and CDR2 is SYDVKM. V shed 4 bases and J shed 6 bases, with 15 bases lying between them. CDR3 size: 14 residues. The CDR3 region has the DNA TGTGCCAGCAGTTCCCCCCAGGCGGCGGATGGCTACACCTTC. It codes for CASSSPQAADGYTF.

Concerning this clone: Other DNA sequences in this specimen translate into the identical CDR3. The V call is TRBV6-2 or TRBV6-3, the J call TRBJ2-7; the match to TRBD1 covers 11 bases. Germline CDR1 is MNHEY and CDR2 is SVGEGT. Trimming at V came to 0 bases and at J to 3 bases, leaving 1 base not matched to a gene. The CDR3 length is 15 residues. The CDR3 region is CASSYSGTGGYEQYF. The CDR3 DNA reads as TGTGCCAGCAGTTACTCGGGGACAGGGGGCTACGAGCAGTACTTC.

The CDR3 spells CASSQELQGVSYGYTF. DNA of the CDR3: TGCGCCAGCAGCCAAGAACTGCAGGGGGTGTCCTATGGCTACACCTTC. The chain carries TRBV4-1 and TRBJ1-2, with 7 nucleotides matching TRBD1. The CDR3 totals 16 residues. Germline lookup yields CDR1 MGHRA and CDR2 YSYEKL. After removal of 0 bases from V and 4 bases from J, the junction contained 8 bases not matched to a gene.

The chain is built from TRBV19 and TRBJ1-4; D call uncertain. Germline CDR1 LNHDA, CDR2 SQIVND (reference sequence). Trimming pared 5 bases from V and 2 bases from J, leaving 15 bases between. The CDR3 length is 16 residues. Here the CDR3 DNA reads TGTGCCAGTAGTTCCGGCCTTCCTGGGACTAATGAAAAACTGTTTTTT. Protein product: CASSSGLPGTNEKLFF.

The chain joins TRBV7-9 to TRBJ2-7, with D possibly matching TRBD2 (6 bases). Germline loops: CDR1 SEHNR, CDR2 FQNEAQ (reference sequence). The CDR3 runs to 17 residues. V shed 4 bases and J shed 0 bases, with 19 bases lying between them. CDR3 amino acids: CASSSLLGRFYSYEQYF. CDR3 nucleotides: TGTGCCAGCAGCTCCCTCTTGGGGAGGTTCTACTCCTACGAGCAGTACTTC.

The chain has TRBV5-1 and TRBJ1-1; 8 bases are a match to TRBD1. CDR3 size: 15 residues. V was pared by 6 bases and J by 4 bases, with 11 bases of the junction left unmatched. Germline lookup yields CDR1 SGHRS and CDR2 YFSETQ. This CDR3 is CASTTDRGSSTEAFF. DNA of the CDR3: TGCGCCAGCACGACTGACAGGGGATCCAGCACTGAAGCTTTCTTT.

Notes on this clone: At the DNA level, this CDR3 is encoded by other sequences in the same sample as well. The chain is built from TRBV12-3 or TRBV12-4 and TRBJ1-2, with D maybe TRBD1 (6 bases). Trimming took 5 bases from V and 2 from J, leaving 9 bases between them. The CDR3 is 13 amino acids. CDR3 in amino acids: CASSPTGNYGYTF. CDR3 DNA: TGTGCCAGCAGTCCCACAGGGAACTATGGCTACACCTTC.

The J gene is TRBJ2-7, the V gene TRBV30; weak D call: TRBD1 (6 bases). V was trimmed by 0 bases and J by 1 base, leaving 13 bases between them. There are 15 residues in the CDR3. Germline-derived CDR1 and CDR2 are GTSNPN and SVGIG (reference sequence). The CDR3 nucleotides are TGTGCCTGGAGTGTAATACAGGGCAAATCCTACGAGCAGTACTTC. Encoded protein: CAWSVIQGKSYEQYF.

The chain carries TRBV9 and TRBJ1-3; D remains ambiguous. Germline CDR1 reads SGDLS; CDR2 reads YYNGEE. The CDR3 is made up of 15 amino acids. V dropped 0 bases and J dropped 1 base, with 8 bases sitting between them. The CDR3 sequence is CASSVGGFSGNTIYF. The CDR3 nucleotides read TGTGCCAGCAGCGTAGGGGGATTTTCTGGAAACACCATATATTTT.

This sequence joins TRBV2 and TRBJ1-2; TRBD1 might be the D (6 bases). CDR1 and CDR2 (germline): SNHLY, FYNNEI. CDR3 size: 16 residues. V shed 2 bases and J shed 5 bases, with 18 bases lying between them. CDR3 loop: CASSERGDGAPYGYTF. Written as DNA, the CDR3 is TGTGCCAGCAGTGAAAGGGGGGACGGGGCTCCTTATGGCTACACCTTC.